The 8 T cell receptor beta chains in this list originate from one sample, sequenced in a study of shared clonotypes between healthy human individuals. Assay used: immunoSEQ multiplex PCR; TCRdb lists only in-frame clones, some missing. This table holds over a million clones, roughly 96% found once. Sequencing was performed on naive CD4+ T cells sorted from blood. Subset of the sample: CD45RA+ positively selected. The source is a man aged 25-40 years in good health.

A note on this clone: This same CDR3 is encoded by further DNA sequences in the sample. CDR3 DNA sequence: TGTGCCAGCAGCTTGGTTGGGGGCTATGGCTACACCTTC. Translating it yields CASSLVGGYGYTF. The chain recombines TRBV5-5 with TRBJ1-2; D possibly corresponds to TRBD1 (5 bases). Trimming pared 0 bases from V and 4 bases from J, leaving 7 bases between. In germline, CDR1 is SGHKS, CDR2 YYEKEE (reference sequence). CDR3 length: 13 amino acids.

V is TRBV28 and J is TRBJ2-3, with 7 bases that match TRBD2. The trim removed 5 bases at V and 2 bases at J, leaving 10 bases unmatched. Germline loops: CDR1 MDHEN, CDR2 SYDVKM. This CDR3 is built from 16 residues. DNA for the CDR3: TGTGCCAGCAGTCCCAGGGACTATAAAATCACAGATACGCAGTATTTT. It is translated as CASSPRDYKITDTQYF.

The CDR3 reads CASSHIMGQGRGNTIYF. The CDR3 nucleotides are TGTGCCAGCAGCCACATTATGGGACAGGGACGTGGAAACACCATATATTTT. The chain uses TRBV7-2 and TRBJ1-3; 9 bases are a match to TRBD1. Per germline, CDR1 SGHTA and CDR2 FQGNSA. This CDR3 is built from 17 residues. V lost 5 bases, J lost 3 bases, and 11 bases stayed unmatched.

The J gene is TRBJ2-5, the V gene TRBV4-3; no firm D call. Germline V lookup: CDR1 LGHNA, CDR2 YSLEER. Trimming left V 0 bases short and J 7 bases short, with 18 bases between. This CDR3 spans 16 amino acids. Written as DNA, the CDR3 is TGCGCCAGCAGCCAAGATTGGAGTACGGCCTCGCGGACCCAGTACTTC. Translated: CASSQDWSTASRTQYF.

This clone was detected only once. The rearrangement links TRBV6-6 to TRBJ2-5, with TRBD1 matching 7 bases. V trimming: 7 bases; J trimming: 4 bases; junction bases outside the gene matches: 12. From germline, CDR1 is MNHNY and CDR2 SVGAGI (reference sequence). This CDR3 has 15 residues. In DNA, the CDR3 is TGTGCCAGCATTAGGGGGCTGGCAGAAATAGAGACCCAGTACTTC. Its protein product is CASIRGLAEIETQYF.

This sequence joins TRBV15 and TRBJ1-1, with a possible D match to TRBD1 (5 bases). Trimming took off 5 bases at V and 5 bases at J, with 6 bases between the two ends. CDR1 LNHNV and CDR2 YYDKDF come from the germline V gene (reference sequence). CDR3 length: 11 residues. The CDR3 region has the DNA TGTGCCACCAGCGGGGCGACTGAAGCTTTCTTT. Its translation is CATSGATEAFF.

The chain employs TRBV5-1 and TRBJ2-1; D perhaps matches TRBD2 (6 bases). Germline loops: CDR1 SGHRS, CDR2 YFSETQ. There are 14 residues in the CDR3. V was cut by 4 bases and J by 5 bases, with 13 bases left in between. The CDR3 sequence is CASSVSGSHNEQFF. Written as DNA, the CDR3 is TGCGCCAGCAGCGTAAGCGGGTCCCACAATGAGCAGTTCTTC. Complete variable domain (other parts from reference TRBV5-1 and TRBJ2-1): KAGVTQTPRYLIKTRGQQVTLSCSPISGHRSVSWYQQTPGQGLQFLFEYFSETQRNKGNFPGRFSGRQFSNSRSEMNVSTLELGDSALYLCASSVSGSHNEQFFGPGTRLTVL.

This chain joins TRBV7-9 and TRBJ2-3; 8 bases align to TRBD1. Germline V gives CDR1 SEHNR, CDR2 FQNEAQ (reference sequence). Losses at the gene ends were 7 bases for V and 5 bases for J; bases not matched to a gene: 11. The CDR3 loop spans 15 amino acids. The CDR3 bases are TGTGCCAGCATCGCACCCAGGGGGCTTGGAGATACGCAGTATTTT. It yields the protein CASIAPRGLGDTQYF.